This T cell receptor (beta chain) appears in the sequencing data of a study of cytomegalovirus exposure and HLA in healthy donors. Study-level points and caveats: A cluster of highly shared sequence variants was likely a sequencing artifact.

Comments on this clone: Its antigen is undetermined.

The germline gives CDR1 SGHAT, CDR2 FQNNGV. The V end lost 2 bases, the J end lost 2 bases, and 10 bases lay between the germline ends. CDR3 length: 15 residues. Vbeta (60) and Jbeta (13) primers were used in the PCR. The protocol was immunoSEQ multiplex PCR, while the TCRdb copy is restricted to in-frame clones and leaves out a portion. The sample includes approximately 110,000 clones. The sequencing input was PBMCs. This TCR derives from a man between 18 and 29 years old in good health and CMV-seronegative. This chain connects TRBV11-2 to TRBJ2-1; a possible D gene is TRBD2 (6 bases). DNA of the CDR3: TGTGCCAGCAGCTTATACGGCGGGGCCTACAATGAGCAGTTCTTC. It codes for CASSLYGGAYNEQFF. The whole variable domain, filled in from reference TRBV11-2 and TRBJ2-1, reads EAGVAQSPRYKIIEKRQSVAFWCNPISGHATLYWYQQILGQGPKLLIQFQNNGVVDDSQLPKDRFSAERLKGVDSTLKIQPAKLEDSAVYLCASSLYGGAYNEQFFGPGTRLTVL.